These 5 T cell receptor beta chains came from one sample sequenced in a study of cytomegalovirus exposure and HLA in healthy donors. Vbeta (60) and Jbeta (13) primers were used in the PCR. This table comes from immunoSEQ multiplex PCR, and its TCRdb copy is limited to in-frame clones, with some not included. The table lists under 200,000 clones, 75% to 80% of them singletons. Specimen: PBMCs. Receptors were obtained from a man aged 45-60 years in good health and CMV-seropositive.

The J gene is TRBJ1-5, the V gene TRBV6-6, with 7 nucleotides matching TRBD1. Germline V gene lookup returns CDR1 MNHNY and CDR2 SVGAGI (reference sequence). V lost 7 bases, J lost 1 base, and 10 bases stayed unmatched. The CDR3 sequence is 16 residues long. CDR3: CASKGTAGKSNQPQHF. CDR3 nucleotides: TGTGCCAGCAAGGGGACAGCCGGGAAAAGCAATCAGCCCCAGCATTTT.

V and J are TRBV25-1 and TRBJ1-1; the match to TRBD1 covers 8 bases. Germline loops: CDR1 MGHDK, CDR2 SYGVNS. This CDR3 region has 13 residues. Trimming at V came to 3 bases and at J to 11 bases, leaving 8 bases not matched to a gene. The CDR3 DNA reads TGTGCCAGCAGTGATAGGCAGGGGGCTTACGCTTTCTTT. Its translation: CASSDRQGAYAFF.

The chain joins TRBV7-2 to TRBJ1-1, with 7 bases fitting TRBD1. This CDR3 region has 14 residues. V dropped 5 bases and J dropped 2; count of bases not matched to a gene: 5. Germline CDR1 SGHTA, CDR2 FQGNSA. Here the CDR3 DNA reads TGTGCCAGCAGCATAGACAGGGTAAACACTGAAGCTTTCTTT. Amino acids: CASSIDRVNTEAFF.

For the CDR3, the DNA is TGTGCCAGCAGCTATCGGGGTGCCGACGAGCAGTACGTC. It is translated as CASSYRGADEQYV. The chain combines TRBV6-6 with TRBJ2-7, with D possibly being TRBD2 (5 bases). The CDR3 spans 13 residues. Per germline, CDR1 MNHNY and CDR2 SVGAGI (reference sequence). Trimming pared 6 bases from V and 5 bases from J, leaving 14 bases between.

This clone was seen only a few times. The chain employs TRBV18 and TRBJ1-2; D is undetermined. V shed 3 bases and J shed 0 bases, with 11 bases lying between them. From germline, CDR1 is KGHSH and CDR2 LQKENI. The CDR3 consists of 15 residues. This CDR3 reads CASSPVSYTNYGYTF. The CDR3 DNA is TGTGCCAGCTCACCGGTGAGCTATACTAACTATGGCTACACCTTC.